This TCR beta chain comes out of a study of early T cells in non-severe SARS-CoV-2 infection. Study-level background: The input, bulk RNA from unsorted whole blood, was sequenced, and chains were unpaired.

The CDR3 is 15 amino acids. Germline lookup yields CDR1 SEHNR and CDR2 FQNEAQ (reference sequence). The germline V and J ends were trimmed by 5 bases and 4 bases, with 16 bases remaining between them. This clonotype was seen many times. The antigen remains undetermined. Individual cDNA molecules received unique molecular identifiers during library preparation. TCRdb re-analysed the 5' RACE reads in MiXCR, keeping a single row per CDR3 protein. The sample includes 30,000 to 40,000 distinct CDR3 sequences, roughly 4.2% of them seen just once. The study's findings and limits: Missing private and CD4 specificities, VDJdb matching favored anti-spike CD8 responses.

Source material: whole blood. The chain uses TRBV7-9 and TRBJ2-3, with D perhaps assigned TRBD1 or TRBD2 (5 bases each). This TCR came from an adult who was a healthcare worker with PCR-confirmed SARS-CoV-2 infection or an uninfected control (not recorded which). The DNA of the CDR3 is TGTGCCAGCAGCCGATCAGGGACCAACGCAGATACGCAGTATTTT. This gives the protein CASSRSGTNADTQYF.